Here is one T cell receptor (beta chain) with its context. The target antigen is unknown. TCRdb passed the RACE reads through MiXCR, listing each CDR3 protein once. The repertoire holds 150,000 to 200,000 distinct CDR3 sequences, with nearly 30% as singletons. The data were obtained in a study of human T cells and chemical hapten exposure. Study background: A patient group, mainly female, showed alopecia areata, totalis or universalis. Notes on the study in general: DPC sensitization produced no change in TCRs with frequency above 1 in 1000. There was a positive correlation between PT1 expanded TCR counts and patch test score.

Trimming stripped 6 bases from V and 0 bases from J, with 15 bases between. This CDR3 has 16 amino acids. Germline V lookup: CDR1 MNHEY, CDR2 SVGEGT. Specified time point: pre-sensitization, week 0. Treatment in this sample: therapeutic diphenylcyclopropenone sensitization with weekly scalp DPC. Blood draws preceded each patch test application. The input for sequencing was whole blood, taken in connection with sensitization to the hapten diphenylcyclopropenone (DPC). The J gene is TRBJ1-5, the V gene TRBV6-2 or TRBV6-3; the D gene is possibly TRBD1 (5 bases). This receptor was identified in a woman younger than 45 with alopecia areata. Some clones in this sample may be carry-over from other donors' samples. The CDR3 region is CASRPDRPNSNQPQHF. As DNA, the CDR3 is TGTGCCAGCAGGCCCGACAGACCCAATAGCAATCAGCCCCAGCATTTT.